Each of the 14 T cell receptor beta chains below was sequenced from the same sample in a study of regulatory T cells in long-lasting Graves disease. As to time point: persistent/refractory GD, antithyroid drugs over 5 years with positive TRAb. RNA isolated from PBMCs was used to make the TCR library. Researchers made TCR beta libraries by using iRepertoire HTBI primers and running Arm-PCR on CDR3 regions. TCRdb called the multiplex PCR reads again in MiXCR, with one record for every CDR3 protein. The sample consists of 350,000 to 500,000 distinct CDR3 sequences, about 21% of them appearing once. The input for sequencing was peripheral blood mononuclear cells (PBMCs), taken when the disease was refractory, from a patient treated with antithyroid drugs. All receptors derive from a female donor with Graves disease.

This clonotype was counted a few times. The rearrangement links TRBV10-3 to TRBJ2-2, with TRBD1 as a possible D gene (6 bases). V lost 6 bases and J 1 base, leaving 12 bases between the germline ends. The V gene's germline CDR1 is ENHRY and CDR2 SYGVKD. There are 15 residues in the CDR3. CDR3 sequence reads: CAISAPGQNTGELFF. Here the CDR3 DNA reads TGTGCCATCAGCGCCCCGGGACAGAACACCGGGGAGCTGTTTTTT.

With respect to this clonotype: A read error may explain this, as a much larger clone is one base away. Here the CDR3 omits its conserved ending phenylalanine or tryptophan, so a read error is the likely source. V gene TRBV3-1 combines with J gene TRBJ1-2; D is unclear. Deletions cut 0 bases from V and 2 bases from J, with 4 bases between. The length of the CDR3 is 13 residues. Per germline, CDR1 LGHDT and CDR2 YNNKEL (reference sequence). The DNA for the CDR3 is TGTGCCAGCAGCCAAGATCTAAACTATGGCTACACCCTC. It codes for CASSQDLNYGYTL.

In regard to this clonotype: A much larger clone lies one base from this, so it may be a read error. CDR3 DNA: TGTGCCGCCAGCAGGGACAGACTTAACACCGGGGAGCTGTTTTTT. This translates into CAASRDRLNTGELFF. The chain links TRBV15 to TRBJ2-2; 7 bases fit TRBD1. The CDR3 spans 15 residues. The germline V gene has CDR1 LNHNV and CDR2 YYDKDF (reference sequence).

This clonotype was seen at least ten times. The rearrangement links TRBV28 to TRBJ2-7; D is unresolved. The CDR3 spans 10 residues. V was pared by 5 bases and J by 6 bases, with 5 bases between. The germline CDR1 and CDR2 sequences are MDHEN and SYDVKM. The CDR3 sequence: CASSDIEQYF. The CDR3 DNA follows: TGTGCCAGCAGTGACATCGAGCAGTACTTC.

CDR3 bases: TGTGCCAGCGAATGGCCCCTCGGCAATCAGCCCCAGCATTTT. Translating gives CASEWPLGNQPQHF. The chain joins TRBV6-1 to TRBJ1-5; D gene uncertain. CDR1 MNHNS and CDR2 SASEGT come from the germline V gene. The CDR3 runs to 14 residues. V lost 8 bases and J lost 2, with 13 bases in between.

This clonotype was counted ten times or more. The chain employs TRBV28 and TRBJ2-7; 9 bases are a match to TRBD2. Germline loops: CDR1 MDHEN, CDR2 SYDVKM. CDR3 length equals 15 residues. J lost 4 bases, V lost 5 bases, and 9 bases had no gene match. CDR3: CASSPEGLAIYEQYF. CDR3 nucleotides: TGTGCCAGCAGTCCTGAGGGACTAGCAATTTACGAGCAGTACTTC.

This clonotype showed up many times. The V and J genes are TRBV12-3 or TRBV12-4 and TRBJ2-2; tentative D call: TRBD2 (5 bases). This CDR3 comprises 15 residues. V lost 6 bases to trimming and J lost 0 bases, with 11 bases between them. In DNA form, the CDR3 reads TGTGCCAGCAGAGAAGCGGCTTCGAACACCGGGGAGCTGTTTTTT. Its protein is CASREAASNTGELFF.

A remark on this clonotype: A much larger clonotype is one base distant, so this may be a read error. The CDR3 bases are TGTGCCATCAGTGGTTCCGACTCCTACGAGCGGTACTTC. This encodes CAISGSDSYERYF. This chain connects TRBV10-3 to TRBJ2-7, with D unresolved. This CDR3 has 13 residues. CDR1 and CDR2 (germline): ENHRY, SYGVKD.

V is TRBV2 and J is TRBJ2-7, with TRBD1 matching over 11 bases. Looked up from germline, CDR1 is SNHLY and CDR2 is FYNNEI. CDR3 length: 15 residues. V shed 6 bases and J 2 bases; nucleotides not matched to a gene: 6. The CDR3, as DNA: TGTGCCAGCAGGCCCTCGGGACAGGGGGCCTACGAGCAGTACTTC. It yields the protein CASRPSGQGAYEQYF.

This clonotype was observed at least ten times. The rearrangement links TRBV7-9 to TRBJ1-2; 7 bases fit TRBD1. CDR1 is SEHNR and CDR2 is FQNEAQ in the germline V gene (reference sequence). The CDR3 extends over 12 amino acids. With V trimmed by 5 bases and J by 10 bases, 7 bases remained unmatched. The CDR3 sequence: CASSRLDRAYTF. The CDR3 coding sequence is TGTGCCAGCAGCCGGCTAGACAGGGCCTACACCTTC.

This clonotype was counted only a few times. At one end the junction does not follow the germline gene, possibly because of a read error. This chain links TRBV2 with TRBJ2-2; D remains ambiguous. The CDR3 consists of 13 residues. Germline CDR1 and CDR2: SNHLY and FYNNEI. CDR3 protein: CANSEVAAGELFF. CDR3 nucleotides: TGTGCCAACAGTGAAGTTGCAGCCGGGGAGCTGTTTTTT.

The chain joins TRBV6-1 to TRBJ2-2; D is unclear. Per germline, CDR1 MNHNS and CDR2 SASEGT. This CDR3 contains 13 residues. Deletions cut 5 bases from V and 4 bases from J, with 8 bases between. This CDR3 reads CASSRGPTGELFF. The CDR3 nucleotides are TGTGCCAGCAGTCGTGGACCCACCGGGGAGCTGTTTTTT.

In its sample, this clonotype was seen many times. This chain links TRBV28 with TRBJ1-2; the D gene is possibly TRBD1 (5 bases). This CDR3 spans 12 amino acids. CDR1 is MDHEN, CDR2 SYDVKM, per germline. Trimming stripped 8 bases from V and 2 bases from J, with 9 bases between. CDR3 amino acids: CASRGGNYGYTF. Written as DNA, the CDR3 is TGTGCCAGCCGGGGCGGGAACTATGGCTACACCTTC.

Here the CDR3 DNA reads TGTGCCAGTAGTTTGGTAGGGGAAAAGAGCAAAAACATTCAGTACTTC. Its protein product is CASSLVGEKSKNIQYF. The rearrangement uses TRBV19 and TRBJ2-4, with D possibly being TRBD1 (5 bases). The CDR3 runs to 16 residues. CDR1 and CDR2 from the germline V gene are LNHDA and SQIVND (reference sequence). V lost 5 bases, J lost 3 bases, and 17 bases lay in between.